Each of the 29 T cell receptor beta chains below was sequenced from the same sample in a study of human T cells and chemical hapten exposure. As to time point: patch test 2, 6 weeks after DPC sensitization. This sample's treatment: therapeutic diphenylcyclopropenone sensitization with weekly scalp DPC. TCRdb re-called the RACE reads through MiXCR, storing one row per CDR3 protein. The sample has 25,000 to 30,000 distinct CDR3 sequences, approximately 10% seen once; the top ten hold 6.6%. Source: whole blood, taken in connection with sensitization to the hapten diphenylcyclopropenone (DPC). The receptors originated from a young man with alopecia areata. Some clones in this sample may be carry-over from other donors' samples.

This clonotype has just one count. This may be a read error: a much more frequent sequence differs by one nucleotide. The rearrangement uses TRBV7-7 and TRBJ2-5; D not resolved. CDR1 SSHAT and CDR2 FNYEAQ come from the germline V gene (reference sequence). The CDR3 sequence is 14 residues long. In nucleotides, the CDR3 is TGTGCTAGCAGCGCTTTGGACCACGAAGAGACCAAGTACTTC. Its protein product is CASSALDHEETKYF.

This clonotype was recorded many times. The rearrangement uses TRBV3-1 and TRBJ2-1; 9 positions agree with TRBD2. This CDR3 is 17 amino acids long. Germline CDR1 reads LGHDT; CDR2 reads YNNKEL (reference sequence). Trimming removed 0 bases from V and 7 bases from J; junction bases left unmatched: 10. CDR3 bases: TGTGCCAGCAGCCAAGACGCCCTAGCGGGGCAGGGAAATGAGCAGTTCTTC. Translating it yields CASSQDALAGQGNEQFF.

Many counts were recorded for this clonotype. The chain couples TRBV6-2 or TRBV6-3 to TRBJ2-3, with D maybe TRBD1 (6 bases). Germline V gene data show CDR1 as MNHEY and CDR2 as SVGEGT. Trimming shortened V by 10 bases and J by 0 bases, and 17 bases separated the two germline ends. This CDR3 has 15 amino acids. The CDR3 reads CATKTGTKSTDTQYF. In nucleotides, the CDR3 is TGTGCCACTAAAACCGGGACAAAAAGCACAGATACGCAGTATTTT.

The V gene is TRBV7-6, the J gene TRBJ2-7, with 8 bases that match TRBD2. Trimming cost V 2 bases and J 6 bases; bases outside gene matches: 15. CDR1 and CDR2 (germline): SGHVS, FNYEAQ. CDR3 length equals 17 residues. The CDR3 spells CASSLPRAGAHGSEQYF. For the CDR3, the DNA is TGTGCCAGCAGCTTACCTCGAGCGGGGGCGCACGGGTCCGAGCAGTACTTC.

The rearrangement links TRBV18 to TRBJ2-3; 7 positions agree with TRBD2. There are 15 residues in the CDR3. V lost 6 bases to trimming and J lost 5 bases; unmatched junction nucleotides: 11. Germline-derived CDR1 and CDR2 are KGHSH and LQKENI. CDR3 nucleotide sequence: TGTGCCAGCTCCCTTAGGGAGCGGGATCGAGATACGCAGTATTTT. Translating it yields CASSLRERDRDTQYF.

This clonotype is labeled medium-sized. The chain uses TRBV12-5 and TRBJ2-3; a weak D match, TRBD2 (5 bases). Germline CDR1 LGHNT, CDR2 FRNRAP. This CDR3 is 15 amino acids long. V dropped 2 bases and J dropped 1 base, with 10 bases sitting between them. Here the CDR3 reads CASGLSRTRTDTQYF. CDR3 sequence (DNA): TGTGCTAGTGGTTTGTCACGGACTCGCACAGATACGCAGTATTTT.

The table lists this clonotype with many counts. V gene TRBV18 combines with J gene TRBJ2-1; D gene unclear. The CDR3 loop spans 16 amino acids. Germline V gene data show CDR1 as KGHSH and CDR2 as LQKENI. V was trimmed by 2 bases and J by 3 bases, leaving 14 bases between them. CDR3 sequence reads: CASSPGNHPIYNEQFF. DNA for the CDR3: TGTGCCAGCTCACCAGGGAACCACCCCATCTACAATGAGCAGTTCTTC.

This clonotype was seen many times. This chain links TRBV27 with TRBJ2-5; the D gene is possibly TRBD1 (6 bases). CDR3 length: 14 residues. Germline loops: CDR1 MNHEY, CDR2 SMNVEV (reference sequence). V was clipped by 10 bases and J by 1 base, with 16 bases between them. The CDR3 protein is CATSRGGFQETQYF. As DNA, the CDR3 is TGTGCCACCTCCAGAGGGGGTTTCCAAGAGACCCAGTACTTC.

This clonotype was counted ten times or more. The chain is built from TRBV7-2 and TRBJ2-1, with D possibly matching TRBD2 (6 bases). Between the trimmed V and J ends, which lost 4 bases and 0 bases, there was a span of 13 bases. Germline CDR1 SGHTA, CDR2 FQGNSA. The CDR3 contains 16 residues. CDR3: CASSYYGTDSYNEQFF. The CDR3 nucleotides are TGTGCCAGCAGCTACTACGGGACTGACTCCTACAATGAGCAGTTCTTC.

The V gene is TRBV29-1, the J gene TRBJ2-6, with D hard to call. Germline values: CDR1 SQVTM, CDR2 ANQGSEA. The V end lost 7 bases, the J end lost 4 bases, and 8 bases lay between the germline ends. This CDR3 region has 12 residues. CDR3 sequence: CSALSGANVLTF. The DNA of the CDR3 is TGCAGCGCCCTCTCCGGGGCCAACGTCCTGACTTTC.

This clonotype was counted many times. Here the CDR3 reads CSVDVQSMANEQFF. The CDR3 DNA reads TGCAGCGTAGACGTACAATCAATGGCGAATGAGCAGTTCTTC. The V and J genes are TRBV29-1 and TRBJ2-1; no clear D. V lost 6 bases and J 7 bases, leaving 19 bases between the germline ends. The CDR3 has 14 residues. Germline V CDR1 and CDR2: SQVTM, ANQGSEA.

This clonotype was counted ten times or more. This chain links TRBV6-1 with TRBJ1-1; no firm D call. The CDR3 loop spans 13 amino acids. Germline V CDR1 and CDR2: MNHNS, SASEGT. Trimming took off 7 bases at V and 1 base at J, with 10 bases between the two ends. The CDR3 DNA follows: TGTGCCAGCACACGGAACGAGAACACTGAAGCTTTCTTT. It encodes CASTRNENTEAFF.

This clonotype was counted many times. V gene TRBV24-1 combines with J gene TRBJ1-2; no definite D call. CDR1 is KGHDR, CDR2 SFDVKD, per germline. The CDR3 contains 12 residues. Trimming took off 2 bases at V and 5 bases at J, with 5 bases between the two ends. CDR3 sequence: CATSDWGYGYTF. CDR3 coding DNA: TGTGCCACCAGTGATTGGGGTTATGGCTACACCTTC.

This rearrangement joins TRBV6-6 to TRBJ1-2; tentative D call: TRBD1 (6 bases). V lost 8 bases and J lost 3, with 13 bases in between. Germline V gives CDR1 MNHNY, CDR2 SVGAGI (reference sequence). The CDR3 runs to 13 residues. The CDR3: CASEGGSDYGYTF. As DNA, the CDR3 is TGTGCCAGCGAGGGGGGGAGCGACTATGGCTACACCTTC.

This clonotype was seen a handful of times. The V and J genes are TRBV28 and TRBJ1-1; tentative D call: TRBD1 (5 bases). From germline, CDR1 is MDHEN and CDR2 SYDVKM. The CDR3 runs to 11 residues. The V gene lost 7 bases and the J gene lost 4 bases, with 7 bases spanning the gap. The CDR3 is CASNGGTEAFF. The DNA of the CDR3 is TGTGCCAGCAATGGGGGCACTGAAGCTTTCTTT.

This chain uses TRBV6-2 or TRBV6-3 with TRBJ1-1, with D tentatively TRBD1 (6 bases). The CDR3 length is 17 residues. Germline lookup yields CDR1 MNHEY and CDR2 SVGEGT. The ends were cut back, 7 bases at V and 0 bases at J, with 21 bases in the middle. CDR3 region: CASTVISWGALNTEAFF. The CDR3 coding sequence is TGTGCCAGCACGGTAATTTCTTGGGGGGCCTTGAACACTGAAGCTTTCTTT.

This clonotype is categorized as medium-sized (0.01 to 0.1%). The chain couples TRBV27 to TRBJ2-1; D remains unclear. Deletions cut 6 bases from V and 3 bases from J, with 12 bases between. Germline values: CDR1 MNHEY, CDR2 SMNVEV (reference sequence). The CDR3 totals 14 residues. CDR3 in amino acids: CASSIVSGYNEQFF. CDR3 nucleotides: TGTGCCAGCAGCATAGTGTCGGGCTACAATGAGCAGTTCTTC.

This clonotype was recorded many times. The chain combines TRBV29-1 with TRBJ2-5; D unresolved. The V and J ends lost 7 bases and 2 bases respectively, with 5 bases between them. The CDR3 runs 10 residues. Germline V gene lookup returns CDR1 SQVTM and CDR2 ANQGSEA. This chain's CDR3 is CSAAQETQYF. The CDR3 bases are TGCAGCGCTGCGCAAGAGACCCAGTACTTC.

This clonotype is medium-sized within its sample. The chain employs TRBV9 and TRBJ2-3; D uncertain. Germline loops: CDR1 SGDLS, CDR2 YYNGEE. V was trimmed by 1 base and J by 5 bases, leaving 5 bases between them. The CDR3 sequence is 12 residues long. In nucleotides, the CDR3 is TGTGCCAGCAGCGTAAGAGGAGATACGCAGTATTTT. This encodes CASSVRGDTQYF.

This clonotype was recorded at least ten times. V gene TRBV18 combines with J gene TRBJ1-2; D is undetermined. The CDR3 runs to 12 residues. The germline V gene has CDR1 KGHSH and CDR2 LQKENI. V gave up 2 bases and J gave up 6 bases, with 7 bases separating them. The CDR3 DNA is TGTGCCAGCTCACCATGGGAGAATGGCTACACCTTC. Its translation is CASSPWENGYTF.

This clonotype has just a few counts. This chain connects TRBV6-6 to TRBJ1-1; D remains ambiguous. Trimming shortened V by 5 bases and J by 6 bases, and 16 bases separated the two germline ends. The CDR3 sequence is 14 residues long. Germline CDR1 MNHNY, CDR2 SVGAGI (reference sequence). The CDR3 reads CASSPARLKAEAFF. CDR3 bases: TGTGCCAGCAGTCCCGCCCGCCTTAAAGCTGAAGCTTTCTTT.

This clonotype showed up many times. This CDR3 is CASSIVTARAEQFF. The CDR3 coding sequence is TGTGCCAGTAGTATAGTGACAGCCAGGGCTGAGCAGTTCTTC. The V and J genes are TRBV19 and TRBJ2-1; TRBD1 might be the D (5 bases). The V and J ends lost 1 base and 9 bases respectively, with 13 bases between them. This CDR3 contains 14 residues. CDR1 is LNHDA and CDR2 is SQIVND in the germline V gene (reference sequence).

This clonotype occurred a few times. CDR3 coding DNA: TGTGCCTGGAGTGTTGGACTAGCGGGGTCATCAGAGCAGTTCTTC. This translates into CAWSVGLAGSSEQFF. The V gene is TRBV30, the J gene TRBJ2-1; 12 bases map to TRBD2. The CDR3 has 15 residues. CDR1 and CDR2 (germline): GTSNPN, SVGIG (reference sequence). J gave up 10 bases and V 0 bases, and 7 bases lay outside the gene matches. Full variable domain (missing parts from reference TRBV30 and TRBJ2-1): SQTIHQWPATLVQPVGSPLSLECTVEGTSNPNLYWYRQAAGRGLQLLFYSVGIGQISSEVPQNLSASRPQDRQFILSSKKLLLSDSGFYLCAWSVGLAGSSEQFFGPGTRLTVL.

This clonotype has only a few counts. The rearrangement links TRBV29-1 to TRBJ2-7; tentatively, D is TRBD1 (5 bases). CDR3 length equals 13 residues. Per the germline V gene, CDR1 is SQVTM and CDR2 is ANQGSEA. V lost 3 bases and J lost 3, with 12 bases in between. CDR3 region: CSVEKQENYEQYF. The CDR3 region has the DNA TGCAGCGTTGAGAAACAGGAAAACTACGAGCAGTACTTC.

This clonotype has more than one count but fewer than ten. This chain joins TRBV19 and TRBJ2-6; D not certain. This CDR3 spans 13 amino acids. The V end lost 5 bases, the J end lost 1 base, and 3 bases lay between the germline ends. Germline V gene data show CDR1 as LNHDA and CDR2 as SQIVND (reference sequence). The CDR3 here is CASSASGANVLTF. In nucleotides, the CDR3 is TGTGCCAGTAGTGCTTCTGGGGCCAACGTCCTGACTTTC.

This clonotype was counted many times. The genes are TRBV7-2 and TRBJ1-2; possibly TRBD1 for D (6 bases). Germline assignment: CDR1 SGHTA and CDR2 FQGNSA. The CDR3 loop spans 17 amino acids. Trimming cost V 2 bases and J 4 bases, with 20 bases left between them. The CDR3 region is CASSLSPQGHRLYGYTF. Here the CDR3 DNA reads TGTGCCAGCAGCTTAAGCCCCCAGGGACACAGACTCTATGGCTACACCTTC.

This clonotype occurred a few times. The V gene is TRBV19, the J gene TRBJ2-7; TRBD2 matches at 13 bases. The CDR3 is 17 amino acids. Germline CDR1 is LNHDA and CDR2 is SQIVND (reference sequence). The V and J ends lost 6 bases and 0 bases, in that order; junction bases with no gene match: 8. CDR3 DNA: TGTGCCAGTAGCCCCGGGACTAGCGGGGTCTTCTCCTACGAGCAGTACTTC. This gives the protein CASSPGTSGVFSYEQYF.

The chain carries TRBV20-1 and TRBJ1-6; TRBD1 might be the D (6 bases). V dropped 3 bases and J dropped 2 bases, with 14 bases sitting between them. CDR1 is DFQATT, CDR2 SNEGSKA, per germline (reference sequence). This CDR3 is 16 amino acids long. CDR3 nucleotides: TGCAGTGCTAGTATGGGGACATCAGCCTATAATTCACCCCTCCACTTT. Translated: CSASMGTSAYNSPLHF.

The chain is built from TRBV9 and TRBJ2-3; TRBD1 is a possible D gene (5 bases). V lost 4 bases to trimming and J lost 1 base, with 10 bases between them. The germline CDR1 and CDR2 sequences are SGDLS and YYNGEE. This CDR3 comprises 14 residues. For the CDR3, the DNA is TGTGCCAGCAGCTCCGGACACCGCACAGATACGCAGTATTTT. Encoded protein: CASSSGHRTDTQYF.